Reported below is one T cell receptor (beta chain). Its antigen remains unidentified. The entry originates in a study of T-cell reconstitution after alpha-beta-depleted transplantation in children. General observations from the study: Several hundred expanded graft clones reportedly were the source of alpha-beta T cells about two months after transplant.

Preparation of the TCRbeta library involved a method that used unique molecular identifiers. TCRdb recomputed calls from the PCR reads with MiXCR, one row per CDR3 protein. The sample contains about 110,000 distinct CDR3 sequences, 5% to 7% of which appear only once. The specimen comprised PBMCs, mostly from graft donor cells, sampled 360 days after TCRalphabeta/CD19-depleted stem cell transplant. This TCR derives from a male patient aged 2-10 years who had a stem cell transplant for acute lymphoblastic leukemia, so the T cells may come from the graft donor.

The CDR3: CASSQFDRSTDTQYF. In nucleotides, the CDR3 is TGCGCCAGCAGCCAATTTGACAGAAGCACAGATACGCAGTATTTT. The chain has TRBV4-3 and TRBJ2-3; the D gene is possibly TRBD1 (5 bases). CDR1 LGHNA and CDR2 YSLEER come from the germline V gene. V was pared by 2 bases and J by 0 bases, with 9 bases between. This CDR3 spans 15 amino acids.